This is a list of T cell receptor beta chains from one sample in a study of blood T cell repertoires in COVID-19. Profiled with immunoSEQ multiplex PCR; TCRdb holds only in-frame clones, not every one. The profile shows roughly 63,000 clones, about 90% of them singletons. Sequencing was carried out using peripheral blood. These receptors came from a woman in her 50s with active or convalescent COVID-19. Both conserved end residues are part of each CDR3. A D gene is named only where the DNA matches it firmly. For some rows the clone size is stated as once, few or many, or as a class when expanded; others skip it.

TRBJ2-1	.	TRBD2	TRBV25-1	TGTGCCAGCAGTGTCACCGGGACTAGGTACAATGAGCAGTTCTTC	CASSVTGTRYNEQFF
TRBJ2-5	.	.	TRBV2	TGTGCCAGCAGCGGGAGAGGGGAGACCCAGTACTTC	CASSGRGETQYF
TRBJ2-7	.	.	TRBV18	TGTGCCAGCTCACCGATTCAGGATTCCTACGAGCAGTACTTC	CASSPIQDSYEQYF
TRBJ2-1	.	TRBD2	TRBV19	TGTGCTACGGACAGCGGGGGGGGGAACTCCTACAATGAGCAGTTCTTC	CATDSGGGNSYNEQFF
TRBJ1-4	.	TRBD1	TRBV2	TGTGCCAGCAGTCCGGGACAGGGGTACCTGAATGAAAAACTGTTTTTT	CASSPGQGYLNEKLFF
TRBJ1-2	.	TRBD1	TRBV6-5	TGTGCCACCTTGAACAGGGGTGGATATGGCTACACCTTC	CATLNRGGYGYTF
TRBJ2-7	.	.	TRBV5-1	TGCGCCAGCAGCTTATTCCCCGATGACAGAATCCCCTACGAGCAGTACTTC	CASSLFPDDRIPYEQYF
TRBJ1-2	.	TRBD1	TRBV29-1	TGCAGCGTGGGAGCAGGGGGTCGTGGCTACACCTTC	CSVGAGGRGYTF
TRBJ1-2	.	TRBD1	TRBV19	TGTGCCAGTAGTTGGGACAGGGAAAGAGCGTATGGCTACACCTTC	CASSWDRERAYGYTF
TRBJ2-3	.	.	TRBV14	TGTGCCAGCAGCCAAGCAGGGACTCTAACAGATACGCAGTATTTT	CASSQAGTLTDTQYF
TRBJ2-7	.	.	TRBV10-3	TGTGCCACCCTCCGGGATGGTTGGGAGGGGGACGAGCAGTACTTC	CATLRDGWEGDEQYF
TRBJ1-6	.	.	TRBV30	TGTGCCTGGACAGGGAACCCCAATTCACCCCTCCACTTT	CAWTGNPNSPLHF
TRBJ2-2	.	TRBD1	TRBV18	TGTGCCAGCTCACAGACAGGGACCAACACCGGGGAGCTGTTTTTT	CASSQTGTNTGELFF
TRBJ2-2	.	.	TRBV5-5	TGTGCCAGCAGCTTCCAGGGAGGCACCGGGGAGCTGTTTTTT	CASSFQGGTGELFF
TRBJ1-3	large	.	TRBV7-8	TGTGCCAGCAGCCCGGACAGTGGAAACACCATATATTTT	CASSPDSGNTIYF
TRBJ2-7	.	.	TRBV7-9	TGTGCCAGCAGCTTCCCTCAAAACACAATTTCCTACGAGCAGTACTTC	CASSFPQNTISYEQYF
TRBJ1-1	.	.	TRBV19	TGTGCCAGTAGCCCTAGCGGCATGAACACTGAAGCTTTCTTT	CASSPSGMNTEAFF
TRBJ2-2	.	TRBD2	TRBV30	TGTGCCTGGAGGGAACCGACTAGCGGCAACACCGGGGAGCTGTTTTTT	CAWREPTSGNTGELFF
TRBJ2-5	.	.	TRBV30	TGTGCCTGCACACTAGGGCCGGCACGGGAGACCCAGTACTTC	CACTLGPARETQYF
TRBJ2-7	.	TRBD2	TRBV27	TGTGCCAGCAGTGTCCGGGCGGGAGGCGGGTACGAGCAGTACTTC	CASSVRAGGGYEQYF
TRBJ2-4	.	.	TRBV9	TGTGCCAGCAGCGTAGATCAGGGGTCGGCCAAAAACATTCAGTACTTC	CASSVDQGSAKNIQYF
TRBJ2-7	once	.	TRBV21-1	TGTGCCAGCAGCCTACGGAGGGGTAGCTACGAGCAGTACTTC	CASSLRRGSYEQYF
TRBJ2-5	.	TRBD2	TRBV4-1	TGCGCCAGCAGCCCCCATAAACTAGCGGGGCCACAAGAGACCCAGTACTTC	CASSPHKLAGPQETQYF
TRBJ2-2	.	TRBD2	TRBV3-1/TRBV3-2	TGTGCCAGCAGCCAAGGGACAGGGTGGGGACTAGCGCAGGGCAAGAACACCGGGGAGCTGTTTTTT	CASSQGTGWGLAQGKNTGELFF
TRBJ2-7	.	.	TRBV9	TGTGCCAGCAGCGTAGGGACGGGGACCTACGAGCAGTACTTC	CASSVGTGTYEQYF
TRBJ2-1	once	TRBD2	TRBV15	TGTGCCACCAGCAGCGCGGGGGACTCCTACAATGAGCAGTTCTTC	CATSSAGDSYNEQFF